This TCR beta chain was captured by sequencing in a study of shared clonotypes between healthy human individuals. Study conclusions and caveats: Researchers found naive subsets generally carried larger estimated richness than memory subsets. Represented genetic and exposure-history diversity was restricted by having few donors.

The data were produced by immunoSEQ multiplex PCR, yet TCRdb's version contains in-frame clones alone and is incomplete. The repertoire holds 100,000 to 120,000 clones, with about 70% as singletons. Regarding this clone: Its antigen is not known. Within the sample, other DNA sequences also encode this same CDR3.

This CDR3 region has 14 residues. V was cut by 4 bases and J by 0 bases, with 7 bases left in between. Germline lookup yields CDR1 MGHDK and CDR2 SYGVNS. Sequenced input: memory CD8+ T cells sorted from blood. Subset defined: CD45RO+ cells pooled with CCR7-negative TemRA cells. The J gene is TRBJ1-5, the V gene TRBV25-1; D is possibly TRBD1 (6 bases). This receptor was identified in a woman in her twenties or thirties in good health. CDR3 residues: CASSGTASNQPQHF. CDR3 DNA sequence: TGTGCCAGCAGTGGGACAGCTAGCAATCAGCCCCAGCATTTT.